The rows below give T cell receptor beta chains drawn from one sample of a study of shared clonotypes between healthy human individuals. Assay: immunoSEQ multiplex PCR; the TCRdb copy retains only in-frame clones and omits some. The table shows 2 million or so clones, with about 95% occurring only once. Sequenced input: naive CD8+ T cells sorted from blood. The receptor set was obtained from a man in his late teens or twenties in good health. CDR3s include the opening cysteine and the closing phenylalanine or tryptophan. D genes are given only for firm matches. Size tells how often a clone was seen (once, few, many) or the class of an expanded clone, and some rows leave it out.

DNA	CDR3	D	V	J	size
TGTGCCGGACACAGGGGATGGGACACTGAAGCTTTCTTT	CAGHRGWDTEAFF	TRBD1	TRBV2	TRBJ1-1	NA
TGTGCCAGCAGTCCCCAGGGGATTGAAGCTTTCTTT	CASSPQGIEAFF	NA	TRBV28	TRBJ1-1	few
TGTGCCATCAGCCCGACAGGGGATGCCCAGCATTTT	CAISPTGDAQHF	TRBD1	TRBV10-3	TRBJ1-5	NA
TGCGCCAGCAGCCAGTCGACCGTAAACTACGAGCAGTACTTC	CASSQSTVNYEQYF	NA	TRBV4-3	TRBJ2-7	NA
TGTGCCAGCAGCCAGGAGGAGGGGGCGGACTATGGCTACACCTTC	CASSQEEGADYGYTF	TRBD1	TRBV7-9	TRBJ1-2	NA
TGTGCCAGCAGCCATACAGGGTGGGGGGATGGCTACACCTTC	CASSHTGWGDGYTF	NA	TRBV5-4	TRBJ1-2	NA
TGTGCCAGCAGCTTATGGCATCACAGCGAAAACACAGATACGCAGTATTTT	CASSLWHHSENTDTQYF	NA	TRBV7-8	TRBJ2-3	NA
TGCGCCAGCAGCCCCCTAGCGGAGCTATCCTACAATGAGCAGTTCTTC	CASSPLAELSYNEQFF	TRBD2	TRBV5-1	TRBJ2-1	NA
TGTGCCAGCAGAGAGACTAACGGGTATTCCTACGAGCAGTACTTC	CASRETNGYSYEQYF	NA	TRBV6-5	TRBJ2-7	NA
TGTGCCAGCAGCCACCCCCGGGGGGGAGGTAGCACAGATACGCAGTATTTT	CASSHPRGGGSTDTQYF	NA	TRBV21-1	TRBJ2-3	NA
TGTGCCAGCAGCTCGGACGCCTACACAGACCTAGATGAGCAGTTCTTC	CASSSDAYTDLDEQFF	NA	TRBV7-9	TRBJ2-1	NA
TGTGCCAGCAGTTTGTGGAACCAAGAGACCCAGTACTTC	CASSLWNQETQYF	NA	TRBV27	TRBJ2-5	NA
TGTGCCAGCGGATCAGGGCGCTACACCTTC	CASGSGRYTF	NA	TRBV19	TRBJ1-2	few
TGTGCCAGCAGTTCCGACAGGGTTATTAGGGAGACCCAGTACTTC	CASSSDRVIRETQYF	TRBD1	TRBV28	TRBJ2-5	NA
TGTGCCAGCAGTCAGGGGGACAATACCTACAATGAGCAGTTCTTC	CASSQGDNTYNEQFF	TRBD1	TRBV6-5	TRBJ2-1	NA
TGCGCCAGCAGCCGGGTCGACGTCAATGAGCAGTTCTTC	CASSRVDVNEQFF	NA	TRBV4-1	TRBJ2-1	NA